Detailed here is one T cell receptor (beta chain). The sample originates from a study of blood T cell repertoires in COVID-19. Germline V gene sequence: CDR1 SNHLY, CDR2 FYNNEI. The CDR3 runs to 12 residues. V lost 7 bases and J 5 bases, leaving 11 bases between the germline ends. In the original workflow: Counts of nucleated cells, estimated from reference gene primer amplification, were obtained. The data were produced by immunoSEQ multiplex PCR, yet TCRdb's version contains in-frame clones alone and is incomplete. Clonal size and the V and J genes are those of that table, whereas D and trimming came from the DNA. In the table there are about 61,000 clones, just under 85% of which are singletons.

Source material: peripheral blood. This chain joins TRBV2 and TRBJ1-2, with a tentative D call TRBD1 (6 bases). The receptor was derived from a man between 65 and 80 years old with acute or convalescent COVID-19. CDR3: CASKNRAYGYTF. CDR3 coding DNA: TGTGCCAGCAAGAACAGGGCATATGGCTACACCTTC.